Shown below are 2 T cell receptor beta chains from a single sample sequenced in a study of cytomegalovirus exposure and HLA in healthy donors. Primers included in the PCR were 60 Vbeta and 13 Jbeta primers. TCRdb's copy holds only in-frame clones and misses some; the assay was immunoSEQ multiplex PCR. This repertoire shows approximately 220,000 clones, just over 75% found once; its top ten account for 0.63%. Input material: PBMCs. These receptors were obtained from a man aged 18-30 years in good health and CMV-seronegative.

This clone has just a few counts. Written as DNA, the CDR3 is TGTGCCAGCACCCGGACATCATTGACATTATACAATGAGCAGTTCTTC. Its protein is CASTRTSLTLYNEQFF. This rearrangement joins TRBV2 to TRBJ2-1; tentatively, D is TRBD1 (5 bases). This CDR3 spans 16 amino acids. Germline-derived CDR1 and CDR2 are SNHLY and FYNNEI. V was clipped by 7 bases and J by 4 bases, with 20 bases between them.

The V call is TRBV21-1, the J call TRBJ2-7; TRBD2, the table's D call, lacks a check against the DNA. TRBV21-1 represents a pseudogene. This CDR3 comprises 11 residues. The CDR3 sequence is CASSIFYEQYF. CDR3 DNA sequence: TGTGCCAGCAGTATCTTTTACGAGCAGTACTTC.